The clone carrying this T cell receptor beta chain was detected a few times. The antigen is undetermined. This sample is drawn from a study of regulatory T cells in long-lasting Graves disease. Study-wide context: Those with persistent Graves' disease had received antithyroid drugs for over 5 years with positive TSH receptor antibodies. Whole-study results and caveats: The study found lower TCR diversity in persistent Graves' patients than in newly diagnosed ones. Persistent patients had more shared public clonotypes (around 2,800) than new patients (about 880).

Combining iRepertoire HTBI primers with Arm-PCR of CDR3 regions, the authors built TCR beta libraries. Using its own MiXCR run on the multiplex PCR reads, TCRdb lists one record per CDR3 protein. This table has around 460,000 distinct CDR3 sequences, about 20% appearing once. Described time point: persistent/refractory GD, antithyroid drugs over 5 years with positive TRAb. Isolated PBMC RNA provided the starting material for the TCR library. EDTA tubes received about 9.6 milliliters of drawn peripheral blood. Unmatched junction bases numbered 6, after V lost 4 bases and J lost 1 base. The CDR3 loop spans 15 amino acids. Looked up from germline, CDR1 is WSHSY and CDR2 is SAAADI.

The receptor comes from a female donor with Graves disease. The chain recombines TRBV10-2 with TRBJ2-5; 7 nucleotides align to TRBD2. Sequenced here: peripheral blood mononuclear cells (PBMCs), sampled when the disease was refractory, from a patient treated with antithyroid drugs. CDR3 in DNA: TGCGCCAGCAGTGGGTTAGCGGGTTTCCAAGAGACCCAGTACTTC. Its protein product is CASSGLAGFQETQYF.